This T cell receptor (beta chain) was identified during a study of shared clonotypes between healthy human individuals. V gave up 3 bases and J gave up 6 bases; unmatched junction bases: 7. Germline V lookup: CDR1 SGHTA, CDR2 FQGNSA. This CDR3 comprises 15 residues. Study observations and caveats: In contrast to clonotypes shared by all four donors, non-shared clonotypes had lower generation probabilities.

Sequenced by immunoSEQ multiplex PCR; TCRdb stores in-frame clones only, minus some. The table lists approximately 530,000 clones, around 95% of them singletons, with about 0.067% in the top ten. Comment on this clone: What it binds is not known.

The clonotype was recovered from a woman in her 30s in good health. The chain recombines TRBV7-2 with TRBJ2-2; 7 bases match TRBD2. The sequenced sample was naive CD4+ T cells sorted from blood. Indicated subset: CD45RA+ positively selected. For the CDR3, the DNA is TGTGCCAGCAGCTTGGGAGGGAGGAAGGCCGGGGAGCTGTTTTTT. This encodes CASSLGGRKAGELFF.